This T cell receptor (beta chain) was captured in a study of shared clonotypes between healthy human individuals. The repertoire was sequenced with immunoSEQ multiplex PCR; TCRdb's copy has only in-frame clones and lacks some. The data contain approximately 980,000 clones, 60% to 85% of them singletons. The CDR3 extends over 16 amino acids. J lost 2 bases, V lost 3 bases, and 4 bases had no gene match. Germline V gene data show CDR1 as LNHNV and CDR2 as YYDKDF (reference sequence). The rearrangement links TRBV15 to TRBJ2-3, with 11 bases aligning to TRBD2. The clonotype originates from a man aged 18 to 35 in good health. The source material was memory CD4+ T cells sorted from blood. Specified subset: CD45RA-negative fraction. The CDR3 coding sequence is TGTGCCACCAGCAGTAGACTAGCGGGGCCCACAGATACGCAGTATTTT. This sequence encodes CATSSRLAGPTDTQYF.